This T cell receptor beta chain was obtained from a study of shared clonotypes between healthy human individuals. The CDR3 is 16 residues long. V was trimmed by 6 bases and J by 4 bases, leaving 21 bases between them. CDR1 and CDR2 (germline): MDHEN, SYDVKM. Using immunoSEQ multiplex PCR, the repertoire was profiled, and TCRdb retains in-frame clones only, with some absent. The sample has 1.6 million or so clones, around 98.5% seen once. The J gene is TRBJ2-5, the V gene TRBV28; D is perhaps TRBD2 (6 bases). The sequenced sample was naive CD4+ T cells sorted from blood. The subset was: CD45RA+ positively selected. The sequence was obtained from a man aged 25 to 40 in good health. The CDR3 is CASRFGGVSRRETQYF. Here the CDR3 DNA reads TGTGCCAGCAGATTCGGAGGGGTTTCCCGTAGAGAGACCCAGTACTTC.